This T cell receptor beta chain is drawn from a study of tumor-infiltrating lymphocytes in primary liver carcinoma. TCR beta cDNA was reverse-transcribed from about 0.45 ug of total RNA. The reaction used a constant-region primer and ProtoScript II reverse transcriptase. Three nested multiplex PCR rounds, a slightly modified ARM-PCR, produced the libraries for TCR beta. Investigators reported that the first two PCR rounds, at 9 to 11 cycles each, used TRBV1-TRBV30 forward primers with a C-beta reverse primer. From the multiplex PCR reads, TCRdb called clonotypes with MiXCR, one entry per CDR3 protein. The table has over 100,000 distinct CDR3 sequences, around two thirds seen once. Total RNA and DNA came together from approximately 20-30 mg of bulk tissue without cell sorting. The CDR3 consists of 17 residues. Trimming left V 7 bases short and J 8 bases short, with 28 bases between. Germline CDR1 reads SGHAT; CDR2 reads FQNNGV.

Sample: tumor-adjacent normal liver tissue. V usage is TRBV11-2 and J usage is TRBJ2-3, with a tentative D call TRBD1 (9 bases). The clonotype comes from a woman in her sixties or seventies with primary liver carcinoma and hepatitis B virus infection. This chain's CDR3 is CASNPGQGTGGAGTQYF. The CDR3 bases are TGTGCCAGCAACCCGGGACAGGGAACGGGAGGGGCAGGTACGCAGTATTTT.